This T cell receptor (beta chain) was recorded in a study of shared clonotypes between healthy human individuals (TCRdb year 2020). Notes on the research overall: A few men and a couple of women, aged 18 to 49 years, made up the cohort. For each donor, CD4 naive and CD4 memory were each run on three plates, CD8 naive on two plates, and CD8 memory on one plate. The study deeply sequenced blood TCR repertoires of about 5 healthy adults to estimate repertoire size and the extent of clonotype sharing between individuals. Different laboratories and diverse techniques were used to prepare libraries and sequence TCR repertoires, to increase sequencing depth and limit assay-specific biases. Between about 0.8 and 9 billion PBMCs per donor were obtained by leukapheresis. The research as a whole found: Estimated clonotype richness was generally larger for naive than for memory subsets. Higher generation probabilities were observed for clonotypes shared by all four sorted-subset donors than for non-shared clonotypes. Only blood was sampled, and tissue TCR repertoires likely differ from those in blood. Pairwise subsampling led to the expectation that sequencing depth would affect the degree of clonotype sharing among donors. About 5% of naive CD4, approximately 3.7% of naive CD8, 2% to 2.5% of memory CD4, and about 0.4% of memory CD8 clonotypes were shared across several donors. Even with the large sequencing depth, rarefaction of the sorted-subset datasets indicated that sequencing was incomplete. Because the study included only a small number of donors, the genetic and exposure-history diversity represented was limited.

CDR3 length: 14 amino acids, cysteine to phenylalanine. Only the CDR3 DNA is retained, 42 bases long and in frame from the first base. Relative to germline, V is missing 3 bases and J is missing 9 bases, with 4 bases of the junction outside any gene match. The germline V gene specifies SGHTS as CDR1 and YDEGEE as CDR2. TCR CDR3 regions were amplified from genomic DNA by multiplex PCR using the deep immunoSEQ assay. Extracted genomic DNA from each cell subset was spread evenly across all wells of several immunoSEQ 96-well plates, with each plate serving as a replicate. For sorted subsets, each replicate PCR was loaded with roughly 200 ng genomic DNA, equivalent to 25,000 to 35,000 T cell genomes. The purified libraries were quantified using a Qubit 3.0 fluorometer, sized with a Bioanalyzer 2100, and then quantified again using the KAPA Library Quantification kit. Each immunoSEQ 96-well plate was sequenced on its own single-read 150-cycle Illumina NextSeq 550 flow cell. In the original analysis: Because the immunoSEQ output included only junctional sequences and no quality scores, the filtering could not be the same as the filtering used for full-length reads. To assign V/J genes and CDR3, sequences were annotated using PyIR, a Python wrapper for IgBLAST v1.9, with IMGT germline references. Any read was removed if the V/J assignment was weak (E-value above 1e-6), the CDR3 was missing, or the read contained stop codons, out-of-frame junctions, or ambiguous translated residues. A V3J clonotype was defined by an identical inferred V gene, J gene, and CDR3 amino acid sequence. To compute the percentage overlap between repertoires, the number of shared unique clonotypes was divided by the size of the smaller repertoire. RTK rarefaction, the Chao1 estimator, and Recon v2.1 estimates of unobserved clonotypes were used to assess repertoire richness. OLGA was used to compute generation probabilities for all TCRbeta clonotypes that the gDNA method yielded from a few donors. TCRdb obtained this table from immuneACCESS and retained in-frame rearrangements with V and J assigned. These tables miss some clones; where compared with another copy, unresolved V genes account for less than half of the shortfall, and the remainder is unexplained. That table furnishes V, J and clone size, whereas the DNA furnished D and trimming. Counted in this sample were some 2,000,000 clones; 95% of them appeared once. Approximately 0.13% of the sample goes to the ten largest clones.

As concerns this clone: Its antigen remains undetermined. No much larger clonotype is one base removed from it; base qualities were not supplied.

Healthy HIV-negative adults with no recently reported acute infections or vaccinations were included as donors. Only Caucasian adults living in Nashville, Tennessee, USA were represented among the donors. Magnetic negative selection was used to enrich CD4+ T cells, after which naive cells were positively selected on CD45RA and the negative fraction became the memory subset. Blood was collected by leukapheresis, and PBMCs were isolated by Ficoll-Histopaque density gradient centrifugation and then cryopreserved in liquid nitrogen vapor phase. Analytical flow cytometry was used to check the purity and quantity of every magnetically sorted T cell population. Genomic DNA was isolated from every sorted fraction and measured by UV absorbance on a Nanodrop 2000c.

The chain couples TRBV5-8 to TRBJ2-5; 14 central nucleotides agree with TRBD2. The sequence came from a man younger than 35 in good health. Sequenced: naive CD4+ T cells sorted from blood. The cell subset or site label on this specimen signifies: CD45RA+ positively selected. The CDR3 protein: CASSSSTSGGAQYF. The DNA sequence reads TGTGCCAGCAGCTCCTCGACTAGCGGGGGGGCCCAGTACTTC.